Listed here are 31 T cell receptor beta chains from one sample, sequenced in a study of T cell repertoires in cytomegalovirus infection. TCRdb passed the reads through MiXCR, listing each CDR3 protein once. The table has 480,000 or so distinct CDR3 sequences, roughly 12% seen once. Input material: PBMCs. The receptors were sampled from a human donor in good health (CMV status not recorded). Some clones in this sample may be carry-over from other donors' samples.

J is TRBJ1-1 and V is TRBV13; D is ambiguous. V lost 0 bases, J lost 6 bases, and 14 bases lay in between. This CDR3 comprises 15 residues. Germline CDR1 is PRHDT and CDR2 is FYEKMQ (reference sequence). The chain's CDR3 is CASSLGRRALAEAFF. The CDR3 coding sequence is TGTGCCAGCAGCTTAGGTAGGCGGGCCCTGGCTGAAGCTTTCTTT. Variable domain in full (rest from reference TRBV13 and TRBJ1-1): AAGVIQSPRHLIKEKRETATLKCYPIPRHDTVYWYQQGPGQDPQFLISFYEKMQSDKGSIPDRFSAQQFSDYHSELNMSSLELGDSALYFCASSLGRRALAEAFFGQGTRLTVV.

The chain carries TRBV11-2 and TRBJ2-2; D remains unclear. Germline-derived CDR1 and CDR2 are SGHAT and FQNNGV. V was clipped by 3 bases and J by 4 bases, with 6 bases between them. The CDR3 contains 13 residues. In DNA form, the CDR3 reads TGTGCCAGCAGCTTTTTCCTCACCGGGGAGCTGTTTTTT. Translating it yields CASSFFLTGELFF.

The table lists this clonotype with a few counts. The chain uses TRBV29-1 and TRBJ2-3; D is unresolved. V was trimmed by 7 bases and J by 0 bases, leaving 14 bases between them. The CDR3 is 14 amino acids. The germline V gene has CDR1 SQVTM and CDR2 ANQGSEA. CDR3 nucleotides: TGCAGCGCCGAGAGGCGGCTAAGCACAGATACGCAGTATTTT. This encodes CSAERRLSTDTQYF.

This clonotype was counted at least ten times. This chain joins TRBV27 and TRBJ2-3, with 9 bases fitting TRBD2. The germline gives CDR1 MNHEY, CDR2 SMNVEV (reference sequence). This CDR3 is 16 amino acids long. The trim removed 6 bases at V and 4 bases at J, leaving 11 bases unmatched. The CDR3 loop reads CASRLRARGGADTQYF. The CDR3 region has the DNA TGTGCCAGCAGATTGCGAGCGCGGGGGGGTGCAGATACGCAGTATTTT.

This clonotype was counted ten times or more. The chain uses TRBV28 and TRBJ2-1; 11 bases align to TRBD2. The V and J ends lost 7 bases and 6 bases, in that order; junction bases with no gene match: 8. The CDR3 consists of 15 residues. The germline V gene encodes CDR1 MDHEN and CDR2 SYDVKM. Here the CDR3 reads CASIPSLAGANEQFF. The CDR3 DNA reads TGTGCCAGCATCCCCTCACTAGCGGGAGCCAATGAGCAGTTCTTC.

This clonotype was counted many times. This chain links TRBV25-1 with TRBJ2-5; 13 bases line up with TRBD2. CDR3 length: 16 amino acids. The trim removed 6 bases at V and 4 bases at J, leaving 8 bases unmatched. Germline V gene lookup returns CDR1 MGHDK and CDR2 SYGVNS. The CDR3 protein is CASSAWTSGSGETQYF. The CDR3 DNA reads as TGTGCCAGCAGCGCCTGGACTAGCGGGAGTGGAGAGACCCAGTACTTC.

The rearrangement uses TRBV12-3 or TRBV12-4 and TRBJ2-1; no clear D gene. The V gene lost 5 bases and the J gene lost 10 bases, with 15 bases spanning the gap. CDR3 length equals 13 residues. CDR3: CASSPIDFSEQFF. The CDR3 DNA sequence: TGTGCCAGCAGTCCAATAGATTTTTCGGAGCAGTTCTTC.

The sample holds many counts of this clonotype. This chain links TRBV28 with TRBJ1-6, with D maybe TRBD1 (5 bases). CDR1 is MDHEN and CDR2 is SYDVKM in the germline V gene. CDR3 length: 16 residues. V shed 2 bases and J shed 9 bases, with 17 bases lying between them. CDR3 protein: CASSLGVRGSSSPLHF. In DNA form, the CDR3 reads TGTGCCAGCAGTTTAGGGGTACGGGGGAGCAGTTCACCCCTCCACTTT.

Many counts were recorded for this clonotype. CDR3 amino acids: CASSPVQGLGTEAFF. CDR3 nucleotide sequence: TGTGCCAGCAGCCCGGTACAGGGTTTGGGGACTGAAGCTTTCTTT. The chain carries TRBV7-3 and TRBJ1-1, with a weak D call TRBD1 (6 bases). V shed 5 bases and J shed 5 bases, with 18 bases lying between them. From germline, CDR1 is SGHTA and CDR2 FQGTGA. This CDR3 spans 15 amino acids.

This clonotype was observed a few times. For the CDR3, the DNA is TGTGCCAGCAGCGGTAGCGGGCCCCCCTACGAGCAGTACTTC. Amino acids: CASSGSGPPYEQYF. This chain connects TRBV3-1 to TRBJ2-7; 7 bases align to TRBD2. Per germline, CDR1 LGHDT and CDR2 YNNKEL (reference sequence). This CDR3 has 14 residues. V shed 5 bases, J shed 2 bases, and the junction held 6 bases outside the gene matches.

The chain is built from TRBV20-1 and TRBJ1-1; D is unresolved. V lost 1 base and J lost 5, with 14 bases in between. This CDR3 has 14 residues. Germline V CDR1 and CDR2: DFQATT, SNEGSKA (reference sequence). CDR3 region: CSARGSFMYTEAFF. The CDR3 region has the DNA TGCAGTGCTAGAGGTTCCTTCATGTATACTGAAGCTTTCTTT.

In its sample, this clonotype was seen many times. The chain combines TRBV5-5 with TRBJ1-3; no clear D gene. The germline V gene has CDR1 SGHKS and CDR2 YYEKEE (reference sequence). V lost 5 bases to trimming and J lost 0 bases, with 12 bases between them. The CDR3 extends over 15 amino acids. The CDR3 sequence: CASSSERYSGNTIYF. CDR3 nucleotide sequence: TGTGCCAGCAGTTCGGAGCGGTACTCTGGAAACACCATATATTTT.

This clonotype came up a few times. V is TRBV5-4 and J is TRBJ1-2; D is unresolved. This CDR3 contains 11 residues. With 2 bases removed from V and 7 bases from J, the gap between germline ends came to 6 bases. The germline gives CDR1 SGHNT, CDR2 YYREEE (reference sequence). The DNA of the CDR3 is TGTGCCAGCAGCTTCGGGTTTGGCTACACCTTC. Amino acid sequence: CASSFGFGYTF.

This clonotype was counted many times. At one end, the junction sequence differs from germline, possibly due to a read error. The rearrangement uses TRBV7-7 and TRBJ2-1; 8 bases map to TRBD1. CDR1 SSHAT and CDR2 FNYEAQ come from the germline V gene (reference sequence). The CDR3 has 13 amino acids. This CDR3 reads CASSLALDRVMFF. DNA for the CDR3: TGTGCTAGCAGCTTAGCCTTGGACAGGGTCATGTTCTTC.

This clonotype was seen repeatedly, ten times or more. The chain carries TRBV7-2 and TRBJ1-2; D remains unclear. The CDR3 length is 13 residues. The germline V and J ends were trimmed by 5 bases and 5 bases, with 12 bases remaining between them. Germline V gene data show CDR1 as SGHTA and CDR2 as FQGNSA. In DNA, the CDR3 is TGTGCCAGCAGCCCGGGCCGTTTGTATGGCTACACCTTC. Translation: CASSPGRLYGYTF.

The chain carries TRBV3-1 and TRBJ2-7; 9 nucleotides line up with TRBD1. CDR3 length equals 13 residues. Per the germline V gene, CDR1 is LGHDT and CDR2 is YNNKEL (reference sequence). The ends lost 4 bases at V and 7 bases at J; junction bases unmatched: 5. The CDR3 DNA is TGTGCCAGCAGCCCCCTGACAGGGGGAGAGCAGTACTTC. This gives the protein CASSPLTGGEQYF.

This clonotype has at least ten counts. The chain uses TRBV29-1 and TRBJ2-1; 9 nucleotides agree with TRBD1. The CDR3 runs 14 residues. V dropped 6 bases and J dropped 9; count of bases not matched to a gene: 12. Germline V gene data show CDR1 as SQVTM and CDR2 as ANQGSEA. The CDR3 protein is CSVLPGTGIREQFF. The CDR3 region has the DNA TGCAGCGTCCTCCCCGGGACAGGGATTCGTGAGCAGTTCTTC.

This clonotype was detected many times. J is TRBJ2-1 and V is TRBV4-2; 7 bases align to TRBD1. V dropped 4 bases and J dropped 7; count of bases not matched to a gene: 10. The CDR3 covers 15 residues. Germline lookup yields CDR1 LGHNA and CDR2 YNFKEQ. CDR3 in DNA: TGTGCCAGCAGCCCGGGACAGAGCCTAAGGAATGAGCAGTTCTTC. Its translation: CASSPGQSLRNEQFF.

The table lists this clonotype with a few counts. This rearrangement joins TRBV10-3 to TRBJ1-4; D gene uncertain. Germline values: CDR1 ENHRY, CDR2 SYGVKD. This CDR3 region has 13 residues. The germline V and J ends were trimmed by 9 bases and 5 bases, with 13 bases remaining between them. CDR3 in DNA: TGTGCCATAGCAGTGAATGGGAATGAAAAACTGTTTTTT. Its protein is CAIAVNGNEKLFF.

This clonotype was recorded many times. CDR3 DNA: TGTGCCAGCAGTTATCGGACAGGGGGCGCCTACAATGAGCAGTTCTTC. Translating it yields CASSYRTGGAYNEQFF. The V and J genes are TRBV28 and TRBJ2-1; the match to TRBD1 covers 11 bases. CDR1 is MDHEN and CDR2 is SYDVKM in the germline V gene. Losses at the gene ends were 4 bases for V and 2 bases for J; bases not matched to a gene: 4. The CDR3 covers 16 residues.

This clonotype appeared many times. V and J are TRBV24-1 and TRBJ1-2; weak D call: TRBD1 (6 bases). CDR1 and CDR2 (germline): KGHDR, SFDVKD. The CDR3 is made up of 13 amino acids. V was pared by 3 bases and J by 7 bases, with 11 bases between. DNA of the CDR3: TGTGCCACCAGTGATCCGAACAGGGCTGGCTACACCTTC. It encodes CATSDPNRAGYTF.

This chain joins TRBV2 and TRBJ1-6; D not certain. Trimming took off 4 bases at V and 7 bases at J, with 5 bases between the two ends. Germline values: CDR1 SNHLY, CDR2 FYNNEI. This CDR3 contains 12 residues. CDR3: CASSAKNSPLHF. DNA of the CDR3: TGTGCCAGCAGTGCAAAGAATTCACCCCTCCACTTT.

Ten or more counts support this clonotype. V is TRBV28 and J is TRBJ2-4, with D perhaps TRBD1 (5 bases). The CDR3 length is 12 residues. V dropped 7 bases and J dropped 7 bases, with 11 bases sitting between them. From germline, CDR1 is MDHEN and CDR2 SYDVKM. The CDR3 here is CASNQGLNIQYF. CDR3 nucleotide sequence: TGTGCCAGCAATCAGGGTTTGAACATTCAGTACTTC.

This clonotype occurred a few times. The CDR3 is CASSDGTGPTGELFF. CDR3 sequence (DNA): TGTGCCAGCAGCGATGGGACAGGGCCCACCGGGGAGCTGTTTTTT. The chain employs TRBV5-4 and TRBJ2-2, with 9 bases aligning to TRBD1. CDR3 length: 15 amino acids. Unmatched junction bases numbered 5, after V lost 4 bases and J lost 4 bases. CDR1 and CDR2 (germline): SGHNT, YYREEE (reference sequence). The full variable domain, in which reference TRBV5-4 and TRBJ2-2 provide the parts outside the CDR3, is ETGVTQSPTHLIKTRGQQVTLRCSSQSGHNTVSWYQQALGQGPQFIFQYYREEENGRGNFPPRFSGLQFPNYSSELNVNALELDDSALYLCASSDGTGPTGELFFGEGSRLTVL.

CDR3 bases: TGCGCCAGCAACCCGATCGGGGAGACGAACTATGGCTACACCTTC. This codes for CASNPIGETNYGYTF. The chain has TRBV5-1 and TRBJ1-2; D remains ambiguous. The germline CDR1 and CDR2 sequences are SGHRS and YFSETQ. The CDR3 has 15 residues. V was cut by 6 bases and J by 2 bases, with 17 bases left in between.

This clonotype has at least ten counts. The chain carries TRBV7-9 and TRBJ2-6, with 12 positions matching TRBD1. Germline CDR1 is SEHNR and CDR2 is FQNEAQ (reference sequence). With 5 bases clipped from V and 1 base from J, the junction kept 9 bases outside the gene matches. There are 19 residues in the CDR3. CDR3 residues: CASSPGDRGRKSGANVLTF. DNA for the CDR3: TGTGCCAGCAGCCCGGGGGACAGGGGGCGTAAATCTGGGGCCAACGTCCTGACTTTC.

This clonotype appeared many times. CDR3 protein: CASKDSRGQPQHF. The CDR3 nucleotides are TGTGCCAGCAAGGACAGTAGAGGTCAGCCCCAGCATTTT. The chain links TRBV28 to TRBJ1-5, with D possibly matching TRBD1 (6 bases). The length of the CDR3 is 13 residues. Germline-derived CDR1 and CDR2 are MDHEN and SYDVKM. The V gene lost 7 bases and the J gene lost 6 bases, with 13 bases spanning the gap.

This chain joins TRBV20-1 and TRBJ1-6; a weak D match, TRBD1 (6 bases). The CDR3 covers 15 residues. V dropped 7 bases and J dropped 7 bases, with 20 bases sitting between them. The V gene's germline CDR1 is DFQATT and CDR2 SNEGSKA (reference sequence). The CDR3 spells CSVLFRSDRNSPLHF. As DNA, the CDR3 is TGCAGTGTCCTTTTCCGTTCTGACAGGAATTCACCCCTCCACTTT.

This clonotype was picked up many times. CDR3 nucleotide sequence: TGTGCCAGCAGCTTGCTTCCAACAGGATTCTCCTACGAGCAGTACTTC. Its translation: CASSLLPTGFSYEQYF. The J gene is TRBJ2-7, the V gene TRBV5-4, with TRBD1 as a possible D gene (5 bases). With 1 base removed from V and 0 bases from J, the gap between germline ends came to 14 bases. The CDR3 loop spans 16 amino acids. Germline CDR1 and CDR2: SGHNT and YYREEE (reference sequence). The full variable domain, with the rest looked up from reference TRBV5-4 and TRBJ2-7, is ETGVTQSPTHLIKTRGQQVTLRCSSQSGHNTVSWYQQALGQGPQFIFQYYREEENGRGNFPPRFSGLQFPNYSSELNVNALELDDSALYLCASSLLPTGFSYEQYFGPGTRLTVT.

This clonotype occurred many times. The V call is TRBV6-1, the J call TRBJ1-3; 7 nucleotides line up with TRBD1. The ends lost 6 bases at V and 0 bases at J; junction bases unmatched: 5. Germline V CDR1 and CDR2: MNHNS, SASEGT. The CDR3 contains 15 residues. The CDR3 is CASSQGQSSGNTIYF. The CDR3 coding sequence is TGTGCCAGCAGCCAGGGACAGAGCTCTGGAAACACCATATATTTT.

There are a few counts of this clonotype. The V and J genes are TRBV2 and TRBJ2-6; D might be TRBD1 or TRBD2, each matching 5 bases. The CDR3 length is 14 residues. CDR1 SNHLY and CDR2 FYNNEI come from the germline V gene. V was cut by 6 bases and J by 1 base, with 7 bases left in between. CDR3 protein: CASRGESGANVLTF. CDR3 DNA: TGTGCCAGCAGGGGGGAGTCTGGGGCCAACGTCCTGACTTTC.